Given below is one TCR beta chain in context. The antigen is not known. The sample is drawn from a study of T-cell reconstitution after alpha-beta-depleted transplantation in children. General observations from the study: After transplant, at about two months, alpha-beta T cells were reportedly derived from several hundred expanded graft clones. Surviving recipient T cells and intrathymic progenitors accounted for some patients' high TCRbeta diversity at day 60. When one year had passed after transplant, most T-cell counts and diversity came from newly produced T cells.

Preparation of the TCRbeta library was carried out with unique molecular identifiers. TCRdb called the PCR reads again in MiXCR, with one record for every CDR3 protein. The repertoire includes about 470,000 distinct CDR3 sequences, roughly 44% of them detected once, and under 35% sits in the top ten. The clonotype was recovered from a girl aged 2-10 years with aplastic anemia, due to receive a stem cell transplant. This material consisted of PBMCs, taken before TCRalphabeta/CD19-depleted stem cell transplant.

Here the CDR3 reads CASEGLSSYEQYF. CDR3 nucleotide sequence: TGTGCCAGCGAGGGGCTTAGCTCCTACGAGCAGTACTTC. The chain is built from TRBV7-2 and TRBJ2-7; D may correspond to TRBD1 or TRBD2 (5 bases each). V lost 8 bases, J lost 0 bases, and 11 bases lay in between. Germline V gives CDR1 SGHTA, CDR2 FQGNSA. The CDR3 contains 13 residues. Complete variable domain (other parts from reference TRBV7-2 and TRBJ2-7): GAGVSQSPSNKVTEKGKDVELRCDPISGHTALYWYRQSLGQGLEFLIYFQGNSAPDKSGLPSDRFSAERTGGSVSTLTIQRTQQEDSAVYLCASEGLSSYEQYFGPGTRLTVT.